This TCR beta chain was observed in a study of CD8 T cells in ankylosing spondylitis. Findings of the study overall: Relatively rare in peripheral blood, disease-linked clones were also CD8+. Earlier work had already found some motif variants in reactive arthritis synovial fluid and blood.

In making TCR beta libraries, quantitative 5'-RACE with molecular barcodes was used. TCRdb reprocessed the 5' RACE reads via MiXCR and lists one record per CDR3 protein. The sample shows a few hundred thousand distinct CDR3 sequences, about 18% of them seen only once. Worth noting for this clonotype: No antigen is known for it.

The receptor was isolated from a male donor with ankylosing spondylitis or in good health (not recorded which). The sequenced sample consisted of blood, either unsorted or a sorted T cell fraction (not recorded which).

The CDR3 DNA follows: TGCGCCAGCAGCGCGGGACGGTTGAACACCGGGGAGCTGTTTTTT. The encoded protein is CASSAGRLNTGELFF. V usage is TRBV5-1 and J usage is TRBJ2-2; possibly TRBD2 for D (6 bases). The CDR3 length is 15 residues. Germline assignment: CDR1 SGHRS and CDR2 YFSETQ. V dropped 4 bases and J dropped 1 base, with 11 bases sitting between them.